A selection of T cell receptor beta chains follows, all from one sample in a study of T cells expressing NK-cell markers. TCRdb re-called the 5' RACE reads and gives one entry per CDR3 protein, without DNA. The specimen's table records about 180,000 distinct CDR3 sequences. Input material: blood T cells: a sorted CD56 or NKG2C T cell subset, CD4+ or CD8+ T cells, or bulk PBMC T cells (not recorded which). These receptors were obtained from a man aged 18-75 years in good health. Both conserved end residues are part of each CDR3. Size is stated for part of the rows, as once, few or many counts, or as a class when the clone is expanded.

>TRBV6-4|TRBJ2-2|-
CASEAGANTGELFF
>TRBV20-1|TRBJ2-5|-
CSARDWDRDVVTQYF
>TRBV29-1|TRBJ1-2|-
CSVETPTENYGYTF
>TRBV6-2/TRBV6-3|TRBJ1-3|-
CASSYGGELDTIYF
>TRBV15|TRBJ1-4|-
CATSRDRLNEKLFF
>TRBV6-5|TRBJ2-7|-
CASSYQGRRVDEQYF
>TRBV27|TRBJ1-1|-
CASSLRAGVTEAFF
>TRBV7-9|TRBJ1-4|-
CASRPSTTNEKLFF
>TRBV9|TRBJ2-5|-
CASSATSNSGGKETQYF
>TRBV5-1|TRBJ2-7|-
CASSPDSDYEQYF
>TRBV2|TRBJ2-2|-
CASSDPGLAGTGELFF
>TRBV19|TRBJ2-1|-
CASKSGRETWSSYNEQFF
>TRBV7-6|TRBJ1-2|-
CASSQGGSYGYTF
>TRBV13|TRBJ1-3|-
CASSLAPVTSGNTIYF
>TRBV27|TRBJ2-1|-
CASSYLASGGSNEQFF
>TRBV19|TRBJ1-5|-
CASSIPEGGNQPQHF
>TRBV5-1|TRBJ2-7|-
CASSPRDQPSYEQYF
>TRBV9|TRBJ2-1|-
CASSVAPSGNEQFF
>TRBV4-1|TRBJ2-7|-
CASSQNPGSGYEQYF
>TRBV7-9|TRBJ2-3|-
CASSPFSVRTDTQYF
>TRBV2|TRBJ2-1|-
CATLGPSGGGYNEQFF
>TRBV5-5|TRBJ2-7|-
CASSAYSGGIYEQYF
>TRBV20-1|TRBJ2-7|-
CSAPPRGESYEQYF
>TRBV11-2|TRBJ2-3|-
CASSLSARPPDTQYF
>TRBV7-9|TRBJ1-4|-
CASTPGRTNEKLFF
>TRBV9|TRBJ1-2|-
CASSVVDRNANYGYTF
>TRBV6-5|TRBJ2-2|-
CASSYSAETGELFF
>TRBV6-6|TRBJ1-6|-
CASSDRGNSPLHF
>TRBV15|TRBJ1-1|-
CATSEQGAEAFF
>TRBV3-1|TRBJ1-1|-
CASSQDPGLNTEAFF
>TRBV6-1|TRBJ2-1|-
CAGSTSGGAYDEQFF
>TRBV7-2|TRBJ2-7|-
CASSISGGEPYEQYF
>TRBV29-1|TRBJ2-2|-
CSGRQGSGELFF
>TRBV6-5|TRBJ1-2|-
CASSQGQYGYTF
>TRBV6-4|TRBJ2-3|-
CASSGTSEDTQYF
>TRBV2|TRBJ2-5|-
CATWTEQETQYF
>TRBV9|TRBJ2-1|-
CASSESGGRGNEQFF
>TRBV5-1|TRBJ1-1|-
CASSLGLVTEAFF
>TRBV11-3|TRBJ1-4|-
CASSLKLTAVDEKLFF
>TRBV20-1|TRBJ1-6|-
CSARDLGAGDSPLHF
>TRBV6-1|TRBJ2-1|-
CASSPSEGLANNEQFF
>TRBV14|TRBJ2-5|-
CASSQGRYGKTQYF
>TRBV28|TRBJ2-7|-
CASTPPQASYEQYF
>TRBV20-1|TRBJ1-5|-
CSARDRGQPFNQPQHF
>TRBV10-3|TRBJ2-1|medium-sized
CAISGVVAGGPSYNEQFF
>TRBV28|TRBJ1-1|-
CASRRHGEETEAFF
>TRBV2|TRBJ1-5|-
CASSDRDYQPQHF
>TRBV11-2|TRBJ2-5|-
CASPGGLAGTSIQETQYF
>TRBV19|TRBJ2-6|-
CASTTLTSGRLRSGANVLTF